This T cell receptor beta chain was recovered during a study of blood T cell repertoires in COVID-19. Looking at the study overall: Whether acute or convalescent, the COVID-19 samples came from the United States, Italy and Spain. PBMCs, B-cell-depleted T cells, or T cells provided the cDNA or gDNA that made up the material.

The germline V gene encodes CDR1 SGHRS and CDR2 YFSETQ. V dropped 1 base and J dropped 5; count of bases not matched to a gene: 6. The CDR3 runs to 14 residues. As handled by the study authors: It was from reference gene primer amplification that nucleated cell counts were estimated. Assay: immunoSEQ multiplex PCR; the TCRdb copy retains only in-frame clones and omits some. Clone size and the V and J calls come from that table; the DNA yielded D and trimming. Here the sample spans more than 85,000 clones, 85% being singletons. V usage is TRBV5-1 and J usage is TRBJ2-7; 7 bases fit TRBD2. Material for sequencing was peripheral blood. The sequence was obtained from a man older than 75 with acute or convalescent COVID-19. The CDR3 coding sequence is TGCGCCAGCAGCTTGAGGCGGGAGCCCGACGAGCAGTACTTC. It yields the protein CASSLRREPDEQYF.